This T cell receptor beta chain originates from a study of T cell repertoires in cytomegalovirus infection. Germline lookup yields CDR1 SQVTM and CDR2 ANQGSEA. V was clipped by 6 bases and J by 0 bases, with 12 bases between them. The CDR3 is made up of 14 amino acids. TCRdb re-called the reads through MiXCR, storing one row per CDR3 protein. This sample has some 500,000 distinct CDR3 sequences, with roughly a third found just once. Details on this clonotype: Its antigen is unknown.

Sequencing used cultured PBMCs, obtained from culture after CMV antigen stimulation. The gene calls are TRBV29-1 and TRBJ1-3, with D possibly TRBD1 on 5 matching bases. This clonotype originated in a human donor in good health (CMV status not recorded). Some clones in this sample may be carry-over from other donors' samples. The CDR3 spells CSVEYGTSGNTIYF. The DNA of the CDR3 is TGCAGCGTCGAATATGGGACCTCTGGAAACACCATATATTTT.